The TCR beta chain described here comes from a study of chemoradiotherapy in HPV16-positive cancers. Profiled with immunoSEQ multiplex PCR; TCRdb holds only in-frame clones, not every one. The data show some 70,000 clones, 88% seen once. CDR1 is LNHDA and CDR2 is SQIVND in the germline V gene (reference sequence). This CDR3 spans 15 amino acids. V shed 6 bases and J shed 2 bases, with 14 bases lying between them. The chain combines TRBV19 with TRBJ1-3; no clear D gene. Sample: blood, taken from a patient who underwent chemoradiotherapy. The receptor was isolated from a human donor with HPV-associated anogenital cancer. The CDR3 protein is CASRSKKIPGNTIYF. DNA of the CDR3: TGTGCCAGTAGATCTAAAAAGATACCTGGAAACACCATATATTTT. Looking up the rest from reference TRBV19 and TRBJ1-3 gives the full variable domain: DGGITQSPKYLFRKEGQNVTLSCEQNLNHDAMYWYRQDPGQGLRLIYYSQIVNDFQKGDIAEGYSVSREKKESFPLTVTSAQKNPTAFYLCASRSKKIPGNTIYFGEGSWLTVV.